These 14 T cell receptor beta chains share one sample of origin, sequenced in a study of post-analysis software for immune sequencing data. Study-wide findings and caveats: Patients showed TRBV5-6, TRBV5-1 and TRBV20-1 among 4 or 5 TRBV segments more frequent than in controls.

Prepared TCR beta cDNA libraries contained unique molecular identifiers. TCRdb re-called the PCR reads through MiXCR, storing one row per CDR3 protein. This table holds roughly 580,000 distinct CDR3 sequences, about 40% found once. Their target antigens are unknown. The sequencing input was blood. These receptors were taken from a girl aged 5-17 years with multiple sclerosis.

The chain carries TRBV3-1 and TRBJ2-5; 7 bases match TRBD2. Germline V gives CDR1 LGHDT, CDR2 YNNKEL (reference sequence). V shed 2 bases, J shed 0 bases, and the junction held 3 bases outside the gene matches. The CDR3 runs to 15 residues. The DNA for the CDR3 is TGTGCCAGCAGCCAACTCCTAGCGGACCAAGAGACCCAGTACTTC. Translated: CASSQLLADQETQYF.

CDR3 sequence (DNA): TGTGCCAGCAGGAGGGGCGGGGCTTACGAGCAGTACTTC. It specifies CASRRGGAYEQYF. The gene calls are TRBV6-5 and TRBJ2-7, with a possible D match to TRBD2 (6 bases). Germline CDR1 MNHEY, CDR2 SVGAGI. The CDR3 loop spans 13 amino acids. V lost 6 bases and J 4 bases, leaving 13 bases between the germline ends.

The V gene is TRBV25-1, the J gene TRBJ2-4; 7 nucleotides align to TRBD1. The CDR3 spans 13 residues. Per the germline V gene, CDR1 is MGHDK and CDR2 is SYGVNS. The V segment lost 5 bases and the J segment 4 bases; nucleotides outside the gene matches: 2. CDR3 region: CASSRQGKNIQYF. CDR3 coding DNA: TGTGCCAGCAGTAGACAGGGTAAAAACATTCAGTACTTC.

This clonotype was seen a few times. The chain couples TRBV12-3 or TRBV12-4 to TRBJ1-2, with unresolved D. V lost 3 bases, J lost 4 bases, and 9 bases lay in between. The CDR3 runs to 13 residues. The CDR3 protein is CASSFGRTYGYTF. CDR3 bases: TGTGCCAGCAGTTTCGGTAGAACCTATGGCTACACCTTC.

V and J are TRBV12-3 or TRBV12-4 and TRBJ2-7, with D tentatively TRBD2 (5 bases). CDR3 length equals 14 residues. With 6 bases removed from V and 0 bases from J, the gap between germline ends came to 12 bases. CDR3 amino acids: CASSPMAGSYEQYF. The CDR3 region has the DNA TGTGCCAGCAGCCCCATGGCGGGCTCCTACGAGCAGTACTTC.

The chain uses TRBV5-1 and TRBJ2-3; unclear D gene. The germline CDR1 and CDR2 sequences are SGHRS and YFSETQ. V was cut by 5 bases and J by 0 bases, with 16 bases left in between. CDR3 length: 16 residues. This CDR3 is CASSLSDSISTDTQYF. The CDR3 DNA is TGCGCCAGCAGTCTCAGCGACTCAATAAGCACAGATACGCAGTATTTT.

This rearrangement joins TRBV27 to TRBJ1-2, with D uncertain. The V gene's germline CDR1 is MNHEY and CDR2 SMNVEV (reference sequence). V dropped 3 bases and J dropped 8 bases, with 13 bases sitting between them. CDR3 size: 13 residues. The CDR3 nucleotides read TGTGCCAGCAGTTTCGAATCCTCGCGAGGCTACACCTTC. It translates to CASSFESSRGYTF.

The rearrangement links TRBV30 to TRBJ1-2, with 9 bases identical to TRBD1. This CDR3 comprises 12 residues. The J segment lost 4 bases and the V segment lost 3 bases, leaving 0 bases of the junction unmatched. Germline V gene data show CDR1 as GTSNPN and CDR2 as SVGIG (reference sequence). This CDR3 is CAWRTGGYGYTF. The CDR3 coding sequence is TGTGCCTGGAGGACAGGGGGCTATGGCTACACCTTC.

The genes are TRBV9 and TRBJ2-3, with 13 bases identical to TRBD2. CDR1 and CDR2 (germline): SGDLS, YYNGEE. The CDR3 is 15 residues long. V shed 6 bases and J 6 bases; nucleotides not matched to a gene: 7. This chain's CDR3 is CASNQGLAGSDTQYF. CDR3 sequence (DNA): TGTGCCAGCAACCAGGGACTAGCGGGATCTGATACGCAGTATTTT.

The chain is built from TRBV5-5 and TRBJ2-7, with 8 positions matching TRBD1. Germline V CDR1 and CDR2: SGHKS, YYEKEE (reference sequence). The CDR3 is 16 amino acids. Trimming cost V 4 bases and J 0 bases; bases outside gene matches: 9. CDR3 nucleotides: TGTGCCAGCAGCCCCAGACAGGGGACCAGCTCCTACGAGCAGTACTTC. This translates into CASSPRQGTSSYEQYF. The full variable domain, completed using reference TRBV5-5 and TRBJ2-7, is DAGVTQSPTHLIKTRGQQVTLRCSPISGHKSVSWYQQVLGQGPQFIFQYYEKEERGRGNFPDRFSARQFPNYSSELNVNALLLGDSALYLCASSPRQGTSSYEQYFGPGTRLTVT.

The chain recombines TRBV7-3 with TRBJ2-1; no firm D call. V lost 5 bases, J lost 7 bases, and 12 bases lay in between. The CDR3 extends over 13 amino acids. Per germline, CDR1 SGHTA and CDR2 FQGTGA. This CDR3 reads CASSAGRKNEQFF. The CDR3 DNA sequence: TGTGCCAGCAGCGCAGGACGTAAAAATGAGCAGTTCTTC.

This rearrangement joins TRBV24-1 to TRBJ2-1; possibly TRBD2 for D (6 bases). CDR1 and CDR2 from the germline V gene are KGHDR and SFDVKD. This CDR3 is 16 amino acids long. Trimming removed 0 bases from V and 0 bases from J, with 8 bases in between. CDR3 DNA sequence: TGTGCCACCAGTGATTTGGCGGGGAGCTCCTACAATGAGCAGTTCTTC. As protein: CATSDLAGSSYNEQFF.

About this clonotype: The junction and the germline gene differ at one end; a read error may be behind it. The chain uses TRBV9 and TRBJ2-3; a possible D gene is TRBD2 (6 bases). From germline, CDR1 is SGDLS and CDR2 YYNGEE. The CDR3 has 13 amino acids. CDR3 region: CASSGYSTDTQYF. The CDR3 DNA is TGTGCCAGTAGCGGTTATAGCACAGATACGCAGTATTTT.

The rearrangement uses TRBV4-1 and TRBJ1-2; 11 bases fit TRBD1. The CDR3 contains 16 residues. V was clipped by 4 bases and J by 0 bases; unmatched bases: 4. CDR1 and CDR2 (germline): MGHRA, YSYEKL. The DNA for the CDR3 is TGCGCCAGCAGCCGCCTGGGACAGGGGGCTAACTATGGCTACACCTTC. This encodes CASSRLGQGANYGYTF.